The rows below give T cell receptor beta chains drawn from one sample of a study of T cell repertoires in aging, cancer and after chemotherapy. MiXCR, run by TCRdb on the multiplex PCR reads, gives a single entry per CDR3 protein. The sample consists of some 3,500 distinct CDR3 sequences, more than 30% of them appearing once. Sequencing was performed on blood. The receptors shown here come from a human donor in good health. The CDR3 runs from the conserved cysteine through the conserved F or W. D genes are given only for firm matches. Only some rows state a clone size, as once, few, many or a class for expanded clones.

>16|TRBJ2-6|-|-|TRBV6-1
TGTGCCAGCAGTGAACCCGTAGGCGCTGGGGCCAACGTCCTGACTTTC
CASSEPVGAGANVLTF
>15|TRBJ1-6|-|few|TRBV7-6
TGTGCCAGCAGCTTAGCGCGGGTCGCGGGCTCACCCCTCCACTTT
CASSLARVAGSPLHF
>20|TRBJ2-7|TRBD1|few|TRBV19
TGTGCCAGTAGTATAGGCGGGCCGACAGGGCCGACGGGTTGGACCTACGAGCAGTACTTC
CASSIGGPTGPTGWTYEQYF
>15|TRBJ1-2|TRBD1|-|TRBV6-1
TGTGCCAGCAGTGAACTCGGTACAGGGGGAGGTGGCTACACCTTC
CASSELGTGGGGYTF
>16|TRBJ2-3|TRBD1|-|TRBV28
TGTGCCAGCAGTTCACAGGACAGGGGAGGTACAGATACGCAGTATTTT
CASSSQDRGGTDTQYF
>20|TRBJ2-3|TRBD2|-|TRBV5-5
TGTGCCAGCAGCCATCGATTTGGACTAGCGGGGGGCGTGAGCACAGATACGCAGTATTTT
CASSHRFGLAGGVSTDTQYF
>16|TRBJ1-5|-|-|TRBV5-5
TGTGCCAGCAGCCCGATTGTTTCGGCAGCCGATCAGCCCCAGCATTTT
CASSPIVSAADQPQHF
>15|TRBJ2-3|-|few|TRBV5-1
TGCGCCAGCAGCTTGGCCGTGGGGGGCACAGATACGCAGTATTTT
CASSLAVGGTDTQYF
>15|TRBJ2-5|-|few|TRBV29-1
TGCAGCGTTGAAAGTTTCCAGGGGAACCAAGAGACCCAGTACTTC
CSVESFQGNQETQYF
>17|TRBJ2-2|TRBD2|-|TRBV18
TGTGCCAGCTCACCACCCCGGGGAGGGACGAACACCGGGGAGCTGTTTTTT
CASSPPRGGTNTGELFF
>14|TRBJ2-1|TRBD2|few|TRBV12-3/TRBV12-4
TGTGCCAGCAGTTTGAGGCGGGGGGGCGGTGAGCAGTTCTTC
CASSLRRGGGEQFF
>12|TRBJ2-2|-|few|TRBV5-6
TGTGCCAGCAGCCAGGGACTGGGGGAGCTGTTTTTT
CASSQGLGELFF
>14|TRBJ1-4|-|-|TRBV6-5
TGTGCCAGCAGGCTGGGGGGGGCGGGGGAAAAACTGTTTTTT
CASRLGGAGEKLFF
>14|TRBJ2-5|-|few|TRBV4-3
TGTGCCAGCAGCCAAGAAAGGACGGAGAGGGCCCAGTACTTC
CASSQERTERAQYF
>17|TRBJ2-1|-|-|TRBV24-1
TGTGCCACCCAGGGAGGGGGAGGCCTGTTTTTGATCAATGAGCAGTTCTTC
CATQGGGGLFLINEQFF
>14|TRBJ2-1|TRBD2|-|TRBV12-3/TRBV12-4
TGTGCCAGCAGACCACCGGGGGGGTGGAATGAGCAGTTCTTC
CASRPPGGWNEQFF
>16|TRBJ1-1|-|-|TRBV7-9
TGTGCCAGCAGCCCCCCGGCATTCCTGATGAACACTGAAGCTTTCTTT
CASSPPAFLMNTEAFF
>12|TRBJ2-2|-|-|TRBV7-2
TGTGCCAGCAGCCCACGGCCGTGGGAGCTGTTTTTT
CASSPRPWELFF
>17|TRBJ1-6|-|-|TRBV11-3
TGTGCCAGCAGCTTAAACCGAGGTACCCCCTTAGCTTCACCCCTCCACTTT
CASSLNRGTPLASPLHF
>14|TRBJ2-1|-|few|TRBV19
TGTGCCAGTAGTATTTCAGGCAGTTACAATGAGCAGTTCTTC
CASSISGSYNEQFF
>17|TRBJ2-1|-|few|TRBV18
TGTGCCAGCTCACCACCATCAGGGAGTAGCTCCTACAATGAGCAGTTCTTC
CASSPPSGSSSYNEQFF
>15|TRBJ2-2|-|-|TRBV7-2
TGTGCCAGCAGCTTGGGGGGCGTGTGGGACGGGGAGCTGTTTTTT
CASSLGGVWDGELFF
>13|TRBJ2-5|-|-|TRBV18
TGTGCCAGCTCACCATTTTCCCAAGAGACCCAGTACTTC
CASSPFSQETQYF
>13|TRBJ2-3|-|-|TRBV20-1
TGCAGTGCTAGAATCGGTTCCACAGATACGCAGTATTTT
CSARIGSTDTQYF
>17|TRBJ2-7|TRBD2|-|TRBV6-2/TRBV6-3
TGTGCCAGCAGCCCGCTCTTTTTAGCGGGGGAACCCTACGAGCAGTACTTC
CASSPLFLAGEPYEQYF
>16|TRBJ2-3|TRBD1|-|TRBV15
TGTGCCACCAGTACGCTTAGACAGGGAGGCACAGATACGCAGTATTTT
CATSTLRQGGTDTQYF
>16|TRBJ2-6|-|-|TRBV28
TGTGCCAGCAGTTTCCACAGGAGCTCTGGGGCCAACGTCCTGACTTTC
CASSFHRSSGANVLTF
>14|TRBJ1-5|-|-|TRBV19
TGTGCCAGTACCGCGGACAGAGTTGGTCAGCCCCAGCATTTT
CASTADRVGQPQHF
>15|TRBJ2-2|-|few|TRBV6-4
TGTGCCAGCAGTGAGCACAGGGCGAACACCGGGGAGCTGTTTTTT
CASSEHRANTGELFF
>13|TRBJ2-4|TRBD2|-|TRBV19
TGTGCCAGCACTAGCGGGGGTGTAAACATTCAGTACTTC
CASTSGGVNIQYF
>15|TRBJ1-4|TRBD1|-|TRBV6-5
TGTGCCAGCAGGCGCTCCGGGACAGGGCTCGTAAAACTGTTTTTT
CASRRSGTGLVKLFF
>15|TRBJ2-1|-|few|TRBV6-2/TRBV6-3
TGTGCCAGCAGTTCAACCGGGGGACTTGCTAGTGAGCAGTTCTTC
CASSSTGGLASEQFF
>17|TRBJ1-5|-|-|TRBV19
TGTGCCAGTAGTAGATCCGGGGCCCTCAGTGACAATCAGCCCCAGCATTTT
CASSRSGALSDNQPQHF
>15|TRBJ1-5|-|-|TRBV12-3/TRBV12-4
TGTGCCAGCAGTACCCTCGGACAGAGCAATCAGCCCCAGCATTTT
CASSTLGQSNQPQHF
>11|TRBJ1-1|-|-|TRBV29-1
TGCAGCGTTGCAGGGCTCCCTGAAGCTTTCTTT
CSVAGLPEAFF
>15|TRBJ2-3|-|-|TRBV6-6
TGTGCCAGCAGCCGGGTGGGGGTCAGCACAGATACGCAGTATTTT
CASSRVGVSTDTQYF
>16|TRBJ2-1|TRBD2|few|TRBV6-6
TGTGCCAGCAGTTATCTCGGCCCCGGGGGGGTTAATGAGCAGTTCTTC
CASSYLGPGGVNEQFF
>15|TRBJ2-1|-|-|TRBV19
TGTGCCAGTAGTATAAATGTTGAGTTGGGCAATGAGCAGTTCTTC
CASSINVELGNEQFF
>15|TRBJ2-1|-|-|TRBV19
TGTGCCAGTAGTATAGACAGTTTCTCCTACAATGAGCAGTTCTTC
CASSIDSFSYNEQFF
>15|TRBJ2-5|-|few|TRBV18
TGTGCCAGCTCCGCGATCGCGGGGGCGGAAGAGACCCAGTACTTC
CASSAIAGAEETQYF
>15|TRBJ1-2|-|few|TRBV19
TGTGCCAGTATGAGGGGCAGGGACTCTAACTATGGCTACACCTTC
CASMRGRDSNYGYTF
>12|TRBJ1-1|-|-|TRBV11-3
TGTGCCAGCAGCTTAGTCCCCGCTGAAGCTTTCTTT
CASSLVPAEAFF
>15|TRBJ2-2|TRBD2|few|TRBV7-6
TGTGCCAGCAGCCGGCGGGCGGGAGGCACCGGGGAGCTGTTTTTT
CASSRRAGGTGELFF
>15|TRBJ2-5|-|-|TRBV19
TGTGCCAGGGAGGGGGGGTTAAAGGGGCAAGAGACCCAGTACTTC
CAREGGLKGQETQYF
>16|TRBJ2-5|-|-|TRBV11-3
TGTGCCAACAGCCTGCTGGGCGGATCGTCAGAAGAGACCCAGTACTTC
CANSLLGGSSEETQYF
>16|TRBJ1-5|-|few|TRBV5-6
TGTGCCAGCAGCTTGGGAGGGCCCAGGGACAATCAGCCCCAGCATTTT
CASSLGGPRDNQPQHF
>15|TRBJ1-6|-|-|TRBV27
TGTGCCAGCACCGCCGGATCCACATATAATTCACCCCTCCACTTT
CASTAGSTYNSPLHF